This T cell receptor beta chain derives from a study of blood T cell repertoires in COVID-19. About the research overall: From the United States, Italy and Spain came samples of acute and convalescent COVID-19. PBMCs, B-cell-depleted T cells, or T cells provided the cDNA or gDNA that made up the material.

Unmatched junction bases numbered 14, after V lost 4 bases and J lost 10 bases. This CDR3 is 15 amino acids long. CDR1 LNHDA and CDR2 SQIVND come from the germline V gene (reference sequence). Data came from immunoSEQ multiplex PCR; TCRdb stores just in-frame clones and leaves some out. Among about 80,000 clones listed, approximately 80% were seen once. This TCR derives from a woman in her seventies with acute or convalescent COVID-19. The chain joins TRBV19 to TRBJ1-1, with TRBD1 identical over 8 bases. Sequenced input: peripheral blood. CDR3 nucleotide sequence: TGTGCCAGTAGTACCAATTGGGACAGGAGAAATCGAGCTTTCTTT. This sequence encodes CASSTNWDRRNRAFF.